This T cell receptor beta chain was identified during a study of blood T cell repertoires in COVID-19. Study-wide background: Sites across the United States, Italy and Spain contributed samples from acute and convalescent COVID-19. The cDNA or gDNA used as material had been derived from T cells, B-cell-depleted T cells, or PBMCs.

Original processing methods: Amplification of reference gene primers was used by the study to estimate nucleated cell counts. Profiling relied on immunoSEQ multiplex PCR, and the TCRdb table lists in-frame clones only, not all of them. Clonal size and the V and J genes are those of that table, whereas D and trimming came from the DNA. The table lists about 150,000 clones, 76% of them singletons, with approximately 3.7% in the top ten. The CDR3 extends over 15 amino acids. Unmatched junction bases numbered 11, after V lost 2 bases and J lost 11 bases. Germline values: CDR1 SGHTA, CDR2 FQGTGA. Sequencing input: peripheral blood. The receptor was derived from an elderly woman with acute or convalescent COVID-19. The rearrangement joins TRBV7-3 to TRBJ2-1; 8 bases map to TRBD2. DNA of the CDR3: TGTGCCAGCAGCTTAGGGGGTGGTAGCGGGACAAAGCAGTTCTTC. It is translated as CASSLGGGSGTKQFF.